This T cell receptor beta chain was retrieved from a study of cytomegalovirus exposure and HLA in healthy donors. About the research overall: The roughly 130 validation repertoires used the same platform as the 650 to 850 first-cohort repertoires (as reported by a later analysis).

Only in-frame clones appear in the TCRdb table, and some are missing; sequencing was by immunoSEQ multiplex PCR. The sample consists of 99,000 or so clones, roughly 86% of them appearing once. While the first cohort had hundreds of subjects, the donors belonged to the separate validation cohort of over a hundred subjects. V gave up 5 bases and J gave up 0 bases, with 16 bases separating them. Germline V CDR1 and CDR2: MNHEY, SMNVEV (reference sequence). The CDR3 runs to 16 residues. Sequenced input: PBMCs. The clonotype comes from a woman aged 18-29 years in good health and CMV-seropositive. The chain combines TRBV27 with TRBJ2-5, with a weak D call TRBD1 (6 bases). CDR3 sequence: CASSLNRVGYQETQYF. CDR3 DNA sequence: TGTGCCAGCAGTCTTAACAGGGTCGGGTACCAAGAGACCCAGTACTTC.